The T cell receptor (beta chain) under discussion was sequenced for a study of tumor-infiltrating T cells and Merkel cell polyomavirus (dated by TCRdb to 2015 to 2018). Concerning the study at large: In Merkel cell carcinoma patients, the study investigated CD8+ T cells specific for the Merkel cell polyomavirus KLL epitope. Patients came in at different disease stages and had a median follow-up of around 3 years, ranging from about 1.1 to 6.0 years. Patients received varied, non-standardized therapies including chemotherapy, radiation and immunotherapies. TRB sequencing covered KLL-tetramer-sorted cells from blood or tumor-infiltrating lymphocytes in 14 samples, plus 12 matched whole-tumor samples. Most whole-tumor samples were approximately 23-micron curls cut from formalin-fixed, paraffin-embedded tissue blocks. Across the study, one tumor sample was a frozen nodal tumor digest and one was a flash-frozen core biopsy of a metastasis.

The library was produced with the immunoSEQ multiplex PCR assay. Genomic DNA extraction, TRB sequencing and normalization were performed by Adaptive Biotechnologies (Seattle, WA). The authors processed their data as follows. To compute clonality, the Shannon entropy of productive TRB sequences was normalized by log2 of unique productive sequences and then subtracted from one. KLL-specific clonotypes in tumors were identified by matching TCRbeta CDR3 amino acid sequences with those from each patient's tetramer-sorted sample. TCRdb provides this immuneACCESS table in a form limited to in-frame rearrangements. Some clones are lacking; in checked studies, under half of them reflect an unresolved V gene, and why the rest are absent is not known. V and J calls and clone size are those listed in that table; D and trimming were worked out from the DNA. For this sample there are about 930 clones; 88% appear just once. The top ten hold 9% to 14% of the sample.

Summary of the overall study and its limitations: Only a single viral epitope was studied, so T cells against other Merkel cell polyomavirus epitopes were not captured. More unique KLL-specific clonotypes in tumors (roughly 5-108 vs 0-3) was associated with a significant MCC-specific survival advantage (P = 0.0051). The small sample size of the study (n of about twelve patients) is a limitation. Significantly improved MCC-specific survival was associated with a higher fraction of KLL-specific T cells within tumors (about 1.7-18% versus about 0-0.15%). KLL-specific TRB repertoires were found to be diverse and largely private, with only one public clonotype, shared by two patients, identified among a few hundred unique sequences.

About this clone itself: It has no known antigen specificity. No much larger clone is present one base from it, and per-base qualities are unavailable.

Robust positive staining for Merkel cell polyomavirus Large T antigen was observed by immunohistochemistry in the tumors of all patients. The study included around 11 Merkel cell carcinoma patients whose blood and/or cultured TIL contained robust KLL-tetramer+ populations exceeding 0.04% of CD8+ T cells. Every patient was Caucasian, and patient ages had a median of roughly 66 years and ranged from roughly 50 to 85 years. Lymph node tumors were analyzed for patients with unknown primaries who presented with nodal disease, or when there was not enough primary tissue. V is trimmed back by 6 bases and J by 9 bases, and the junction contains 9 bases that no gene match accounts for. The CDR3 runs 14 amino acids, cysteine and phenylalanine included. This entry keeps only the CDR3 DNA: 42 bases, framed from base 1. Via the germline V gene, CDR1 is MNHEY and CDR2 SVGAGI.

Sequenced material: lymph node tissue. In this chain, TRBV6-5 is recombined with TRBJ2-1; TRBD2 aligns with 9 central bases. The receptor's source is a woman aged 70-85 years with Merkel cell carcinoma. The DNA sequence is as follows: TGTGCCAGCAGCCATGGGACTAGCACGGGTGAGCAGTTCTTC. This codes for CASSHGTSTGEQFF.